The 8 T cell receptor beta chains given below trace back to one sample, sequenced in a study of cytomegalovirus exposure and HLA in healthy donors. The PCR was carried out with 60 Vbeta primers and 13 Jbeta primers. Libraries were prepared by immunoSEQ multiplex PCR; TCRdb keeps only in-frame clonotypes and omits some of them. The top ten clones hold about 3.6% of a sample with around 90,000 clones, 79% of them seen once. Sequences were obtained from PBMCs. The receptor source for this set is a male donor in good health and CMV-seropositive.

The rearrangement uses TRBV9 and TRBJ2-7, with D possibly matching TRBD1 (5 bases). Germline CDR1 SGDLS, CDR2 YYNGEE. V lost 0 bases, J lost 0 bases, and 10 bases lay in between. The CDR3 contains 15 residues. The CDR3 nucleotides are TGTGCCAGCAGCGTAGAGGGGTCACACTCCTACGAGCAGTACTTC. Its protein is CASSVEGSHSYEQYF.

V is TRBV6-1 and J is TRBJ2-5; D unresolved. Trimming cost V 4 bases and J 5 bases, with 8 bases left between them. The CDR3 length is 12 residues. CDR1 is MNHNS, CDR2 SASEGT, per germline. CDR3 bases: TGTGCCAGCAGTGTTCTCGGGGAGACCCAGTACTTC. It specifies CASSVLGETQYF.

This sequence joins TRBV19 and TRBJ1-5; 11 nucleotides line up with TRBD1. Germline V gene data show CDR1 as LNHDA and CDR2 as SQIVND (reference sequence). The CDR3 has 16 amino acids. V was clipped by 5 bases and J by 7 bases; unmatched bases: 10. The CDR3 spells CASSPRTGGAGQPQHF. Here the CDR3 DNA reads TGTGCCAGTAGTCCTCGGACAGGGGGCGCGGGGCAGCCCCAGCATTTT.

As to this clone: Other DNA sequences in the same sample also yield this CDR3. The V gene is TRBV30, the J gene TRBJ1-1, with D hard to call. The CDR3 spans 13 residues. Per the germline V gene, CDR1 is GTSNPN and CDR2 is SVGIG (reference sequence). Trimming cost V 0 bases and J 3 bases, with 8 bases left between them. The CDR3 loop reads CAWSVRRDTEAFF. The CDR3 region has the DNA TGTGCCTGGAGTGTAAGGAGGGACACTGAAGCTTTCTTT.

This clone was seen once. The V call is TRBV13, the J call TRBJ1-1; no firm D call. Between the trimmed V and J ends, which lost 3 bases and 6 bases, there was a span of 8 bases. CDR1 PRHDT and CDR2 FYEKMQ come from the germline V gene (reference sequence). There are 12 residues in the CDR3. The chain's CDR3 is CASSFGEAEAFF. CDR3 sequence (DNA): TGTGCCAGCAGCTTCGGGGAGGCTGAAGCTTTCTTT.

This clone was seen many times. The J gene is TRBJ1-1, the V gene TRBV4-2, with 7 positions matching TRBD1. This CDR3 contains 15 residues. The germline CDR1 and CDR2 sequences are LGHNA and YNFKEQ. V shed 1 base, J shed 2 bases, and the junction held 4 bases outside the gene matches. As DNA, the CDR3 is TGTGCCAGCAGCCAAGGGGGACAGATAAACACTGAAGCTTTCTTT. Translation: CASSQGGQINTEAFF.

The J gene is TRBJ1-4, the V gene TRBV19; D uncertain. The V and J ends lost 3 bases and 7 bases respectively, with 3 bases between them. CDR3 length: 11 residues. Looked up from germline, CDR1 is LNHDA and CDR2 is SQIVND (reference sequence). The DNA for the CDR3 is TGTGCCAGTAGTATGAGTGAAAAACTGTTTTTT. Protein sequence: CASSMSEKLFF.

A few counts support this clone. The gene calls are TRBV5-6 and TRBJ1-2, with TRBD1 identical over 7 bases. The germline CDR1 and CDR2 sequences are SGHDT and YYEEEE. The CDR3 loop spans 15 amino acids. V lost 2 bases, J lost 0 bases, and 4 bases stayed unmatched. CDR3 in amino acids: CASSFRQGSNYGYTF. CDR3 nucleotide sequence: TGTGCCAGCAGCTTTCGACAGGGTTCTAACTATGGCTACACCTTC.